The sequence of this T cell receptor beta chain was determined in a study of radiotherapy plus CTLA-4 blockade in lung cancer. Study-level information: Across the patients, objective responses occurred in 18%, and disease control in roughly 33%.

Focal radiation with ipilimumab CTLA-4 blockade was given to patients with chemo-refractory metastatic non-small-cell lung cancer. Assay used: immunoSEQ multiplex PCR; TCRdb lists only in-frame clones, some missing. There are under 65,000 clones in the sample; about 85% occur only once, and 7.5% to 9.5% lies in the top ten. Points from the study as a whole: Reportedly, early blood T cell clone dynamics best predicted response, with interferon-beta. Expansion in blood of tumor-derived TCR clones was seen after radiotherapy plus ipilimumab.

On this clone itself: Its antigen is not known.

This CDR3 comprises 13 residues. With 6 bases clipped from V and 5 bases from J, the junction kept 5 bases outside the gene matches. Germline assignment: CDR1 MNHEY and CDR2 SVGAGI. The receptor was isolated from a human donor with non-small cell lung cancer who had a complete response to radiotherapy plus ipilimumab. The V and J genes are TRBV6-5 and TRBJ1-2; 8 bases fit TRBD1. The sequenced sample was peripheral blood, obtained from a patient treated with radiotherapy plus ipilimumab. DNA for the CDR3: TGTGCCAGCAGGGGGACAGGAACATATGGCTACACCTTC. Protein sequence: CASRGTGTYGYTF.